The 24 T cell receptor beta chains below all came from one sample that was sequenced in a study of OX40 agonist ivuxolimab in advanced cancers. Produced via immunoSEQ multiplex PCR; TCRdb's table is partial and in-frame only. The sample lists 50,000 or so clones, roughly 88% occurring once. Sequenced here: CD4+ or CD8+ T cells sorted from blood, sampled in a trial of the OX40 agonist ivuxolimab. The receptors here all came from an adult with an advanced solid tumor such as melanoma, head and neck, liver or kidney cancer.

This clone showed up just once. The gene calls are TRBV5-1 and TRBJ2-3, with a possible D match to TRBD1 (6 bases). V lost 0 bases, J lost 1 base, and 12 bases lay in between. Germline-derived CDR1 and CDR2 are SGHRS and YFSETQ. The CDR3 is 16 residues long. Written as DNA, the CDR3 is TGCGCCAGCAGCTTGGCGGGCCAGGGGCGCACAGATACGCAGTATTTT. It translates to CASSLAGQGRTDTQYF. Together with reference TRBV5-1 and TRBJ2-3, the CDR3 gives the full variable domain: KAGVTQTPRYLIKTRGQQVTLSCSPISGHRSVSWYQQTPGQGLQFLFEYFSETQRNKGNFPGRFSGRQFSNSRSEMNVSTLELGDSALYLCASSLAGQGRTDTQYFGPGTRLTVL.

The CDR3 region is CASSREGNGAKNIQYF. CDR3 in DNA: TGTGCCAGCAGCCGCGAGGGAAATGGGGCCAAAAACATTCAGTACTTC. The rearrangement joins TRBV6-6 to TRBJ2-4; maybe TRBD2 (5 bases). The ends were cut back, 6 bases at V and 1 base at J, with 16 bases in the middle. Germline values: CDR1 MNHNY, CDR2 SVGAGI (reference sequence). The CDR3 runs 16 residues.

V and J are TRBV19 and TRBJ2-4; the D is unclear. Germline V CDR1 and CDR2: LNHDA, SQIVND (reference sequence). The CDR3 is made up of 16 amino acids. V shed 0 bases and J shed 6 bases, with 15 bases lying between them. Here the CDR3 DNA reads TGTGCCAGTAGTATAGATCACGGGTCCCCGGGAAACATTCAGTACTTC. Encoded protein: CASSIDHGSPGNIQYF.

The genes are TRBV7-2 and TRBJ1-6; 8 nucleotides align to TRBD1. Trimming cost V 1 base and J 6 bases; bases outside gene matches: 5. This CDR3 contains 16 residues. The germline gives CDR1 SGHTA, CDR2 FQGNSA. The CDR3 bases are TGTGCCAGCAGCTTAGGGACAGGGCTCTCTAATTCACCCCTCCACTTT. Its translation: CASSLGTGLSNSPLHF.

The chain combines TRBV28 with TRBJ1-4; D remains unclear. Deletions cut 2 bases from V and 8 bases from J, with 9 bases between. CDR3 length: 13 residues. The germline V gene has CDR1 MDHEN and CDR2 SYDVKM. The CDR3 DNA reads TGTGCCAGCAGTTTACTGGGGAGGGAAAAACTGTTTTTT. Translating it yields CASSLLGREKLFF.

This clone was found once. The chain employs TRBV5-6 and TRBJ2-7; D uncertain. V shed 1 base and J shed 3 bases, with 11 bases lying between them. The germline gives CDR1 SGHDT, CDR2 YYEEEE. The length of the CDR3 is 14 residues. CDR3 loop: CASSLFGEIYEQYV. DNA for the CDR3: TGTGCCAGCAGCTTGTTTGGTGAGATCTACGAGCAGTACGTC.

The gene calls are TRBV18 and TRBJ2-1; D perhaps matches TRBD2 (6 bases). Germline V lookup: CDR1 KGHSH, CDR2 LQKENI. V shed 6 bases and J shed 7 bases, with 22 bases lying between them. CDR3 length: 16 residues. CDR3: CASSPGTAPGGNEQFF. CDR3 in DNA: TGTGCCAGCTCGCCTGGGACCGCCCCCGGAGGGAATGAGCAGTTCTTC.

V and J are TRBV25-1 and TRBJ2-1; D assignment may be TRBD1 or TRBD2 (6 bases each). Germline CDR1 reads MGHDK; CDR2 reads SYGVNS. V was shortened by 3 bases and J by 0 bases, with 15 bases between the two germline ends. This CDR3 is built from 17 residues. CDR3 in DNA: TGTGCCAGCAGTGAGGGGATCGGAGGGGGCTCCTACAATGAGCAGTTCTTC. Amino acid sequence: CASSEGIGGGSYNEQFF.

V is TRBV7-6 and J is TRBJ2-2; 9 bases align to TRBD2. V shed 6 bases and J 5 bases; nucleotides not matched to a gene: 10. Germline assignment: CDR1 SGHVS and CDR2 FNYEAQ. CDR3 length: 16 residues. CDR3 sequence reads: CASRQIAGAGTGELFF. CDR3 bases: TGTGCCAGCAGGCAAATAGCGGGAGCGGGGACCGGGGAGCTGTTTTTT. Combining the CDR3 with reference TRBV7-6 and TRBJ2-2 gives the whole variable domain GAGVSQSPRYKVTKRGQDVALRCDPISGHVSLYWYRQALGQGPEFLTYFNYEAQQDKSGLPNDRFSAERPEGSISTLTIQRTEQRDSAMYRCASRQIAGAGTGELFFGEGSRLTVL.

The chain joins TRBV5-1 to TRBJ2-1; 7 bases match TRBD1. After removal of 4 bases from V and 1 base from J, the junction contained 8 bases not matched to a gene. The CDR3 is 16 amino acids. CDR1 is SGHRS, CDR2 YFSETQ, per germline. The CDR3 nucleotides are TGCGCCAGCAGCGCGAGGACAGGATCTTCCTACAATGAGCAGTTCTTC. The encoded protein is CASSARTGSSYNEQFF.

The gene calls are TRBV13 and TRBJ1-2, with D hard to call. Trimming took 5 bases from V and 4 from J, leaving 14 bases between them. Germline CDR1 and CDR2: PRHDT and FYEKMQ (reference sequence). The CDR3 loop spans 14 amino acids. CDR3 loop: CASSLSETPYGYTF. The DNA for the CDR3 is TGTGCCAGCAGCCTCAGTGAAACCCCCTATGGCTACACCTTC.

This rearrangement joins TRBV27 to TRBJ1-1; D might be TRBD1 (6 bases). The CDR3 has 15 residues. The V gene lost 5 bases and the J gene lost 0 bases, with 13 bases spanning the gap. Germline assignment: CDR1 MNHEY and CDR2 SMNVEV (reference sequence). This chain's CDR3 is CASSPGQIMNTEAFF. The CDR3 DNA sequence: TGTGCCAGCAGTCCCGGACAGATAATGAACACTGAAGCTTTCTTT.

DNA for the CDR3: TGTGCCAGCAGTACACGACTAGCGGGGTACTACAATGAGCAGTTCTTC. Translated: CASSTRLAGYYNEQFF. The chain has TRBV27 and TRBJ2-1; TRBD2 matches 11 bases. The CDR3 covers 16 residues. The junction had 6 bases not matched to a gene; V was cut back by 5 bases and J by 3 bases. Germline V gives CDR1 MNHEY, CDR2 SMNVEV (reference sequence).

The chain joins TRBV7-7 to TRBJ2-7; TRBD1 matches 8 bases. With V trimmed by 4 bases and J by 2 bases, 19 bases remained unmatched. The CDR3 extends over 19 amino acids. Germline lookup yields CDR1 SSHAT and CDR2 FNYEAQ (reference sequence). The CDR3 DNA is TGTGCCAGCAGCTCGAAGACGCGGGACAGGCCACATACTCCCTACGAGCAGTACGTC. It codes for CASSSKTRDRPHTPYEQYV.

The V gene is TRBV7-3, the J gene TRBJ2-5; TRBD2 matches at 8 bases. Germline V gene data show CDR1 as SGHTA and CDR2 as FQGTGA. The J segment lost 2 bases and the V segment lost 2 bases, leaving 4 bases of the junction unmatched. The CDR3 runs to 15 residues. As DNA, the CDR3 is TGTGCCAGCAGCTTAGGGGGACTAGTACAAGAGACCCAGTACTTC. This translates into CASSLGGLVQETQYF.

This clone was picked up a small number of times. The J gene is TRBJ1-2, the V gene TRBV28; perhaps TRBD1 as D (6 bases). The V end lost 2 bases, the J end lost 0 bases, and 13 bases lay between the germline ends. Germline V gives CDR1 MDHEN, CDR2 SYDVKM. The CDR3 is 16 residues long. The CDR3 spells CASSLGGAESNYGYTF. In DNA, the CDR3 is TGTGCCAGCAGTTTAGGGGGGGCGGAGTCTAACTATGGCTACACCTTC.

The chain employs TRBV19 and TRBJ1-1; the match to TRBD1 covers 8 bases. V shed 7 bases and J 3 bases; nucleotides not matched to a gene: 7. CDR1 and CDR2 from the germline V gene are LNHDA and SQIVND (reference sequence). This CDR3 has 14 amino acids. Written as DNA, the CDR3 is TGTGCCAGTATCGACAGGGGCCGGGACACTGAAGCTTTCTTT. It is translated as CASIDRGRDTEAFF. The variable domain in full, completed from reference TRBV19 and TRBJ1-1, reads DGGITQSPKYLFRKEGQNVTLSCEQNLNHDAMYWYRQDPGQGLRLIYYSQIVNDFQKGDIAEGYSVSREKKESFPLTVTSAQKNPTAFYLCASIDRGRDTEAFFGQGTRLTVV.

The gene calls are TRBV7-9 and TRBJ2-4; 7 bases are shared with TRBD1. Germline-derived CDR1 and CDR2 are SEHNR and FQNEAQ (reference sequence). V was pared by 5 bases and J by 2 bases, with 6 bases of the junction left unmatched. The CDR3 has 15 residues. CDR3 in amino acids: CASSLGGGTKNIQYF. The CDR3 DNA reads as TGTGCCAGCAGCCTAGGGGGCGGAACCAAAAACATTCAGTACTTC. Full variable domain (outside the CDR3, taken from reference TRBV7-9 and TRBJ2-4): DTGVSQNPRHKITKRGQNVTFRCDPISEHNRLYWYRQTLGQGPEFLTYFQNEAQLEKSRLLSDRFSAERPKGSFSTLEIQRTEQGDSAMYLCASSLGGGTKNIQYFGAGTRLSVL.

This chain links TRBV19 with TRBJ2-5; D is undetermined. The germline V gene has CDR1 LNHDA and CDR2 SQIVND (reference sequence). The V end lost 4 bases, the J end lost 2 bases, and 8 bases lay between the germline ends. There are 13 residues in the CDR3. This CDR3 is CASSSWSQETQYF. CDR3 DNA: TGTGCCAGTAGTAGTTGGAGTCAAGAGACCCAGTACTTC. Based on the CDR3 plus reference TRBV19 and TRBJ2-5, the full variable domain is DGGITQSPKYLFRKEGQNVTLSCEQNLNHDAMYWYRQDPGQGLRLIYYSQIVNDFQKGDIAEGYSVSREKKESFPLTVTSAQKNPTAFYLCASSSWSQETQYFGPGTRLLVL.

This chain joins TRBV6-5 and TRBJ1-1; D possibly corresponds to TRBD1 (5 bases). CDR1 is MNHEY and CDR2 is SVGAGI in the germline V gene. Between the trimmed V and J ends, which lost 2 bases and 6 bases, there was a span of 16 bases. The CDR3 has 15 residues. Written as DNA, the CDR3 is TGTGCCAGCAGTTACCTGTCGATCCGGGGCTCTGAAGCTTTCTTT. Residues: CASSYLSIRGSEAFF.

This sequence joins TRBV2 and TRBJ1-6; D is perhaps TRBD1 (6 bases). Germline V gives CDR1 SNHLY, CDR2 FYNNEI. Trimming removed 3 bases at V and 11 bases at J, with 11 bases between. CDR3 length equals 13 residues. The CDR3 region is CASSDRGNAPLHF. For the CDR3, the DNA is TGTGCCAGCAGTGACAGGGGAAACGCACCCCTCCACTTT.

This clone was counted a few times. The chain combines TRBV21-1 with TRBJ2-7. TRBV21-1 represents a pseudogene. The CDR3 is 15 amino acids. For the CDR3, the DNA is TGTGCCAGCAGCAAAGTAGAGGCAGCTGAGCGTGGGCAGTACGTC. It codes for CASSKVEAAERGQYV.

CDR3: CASSPDWENYGYTF. CDR3 nucleotide sequence: TGTGCCAGCTCACCAGATTGGGAGAACTATGGCTACACCTTC. The genes are TRBV18 and TRBJ1-2, with D hard to call. V was cut by 2 bases and J by 2 bases, with 9 bases left in between. Germline V lookup: CDR1 KGHSH, CDR2 LQKENI. The CDR3 is made up of 14 amino acids.

The chain employs TRBV27 and TRBJ2-1; D is uncertain. The length of the CDR3 is 15 residues. V lost 2 bases, J lost 5 bases, and 13 bases lay in between. In germline, CDR1 is MNHEY, CDR2 SMNVEV (reference sequence). CDR3 bases: TGTGCCAGCAGTTTACAAGGACCCCGTAACAATGAGCAGTTCTTC. Amino acid sequence: CASSLQGPRNNEQFF.